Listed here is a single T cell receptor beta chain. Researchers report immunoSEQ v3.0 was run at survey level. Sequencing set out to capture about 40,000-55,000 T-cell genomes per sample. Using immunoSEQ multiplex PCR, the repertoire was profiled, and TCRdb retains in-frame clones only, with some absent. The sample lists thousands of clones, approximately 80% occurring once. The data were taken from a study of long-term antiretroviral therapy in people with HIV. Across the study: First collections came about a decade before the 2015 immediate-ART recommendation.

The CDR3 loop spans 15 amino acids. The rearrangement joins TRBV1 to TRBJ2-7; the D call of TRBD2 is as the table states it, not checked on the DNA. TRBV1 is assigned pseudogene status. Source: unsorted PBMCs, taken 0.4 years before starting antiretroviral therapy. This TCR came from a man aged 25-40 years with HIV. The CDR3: CTSSPGLAGAYEQYF. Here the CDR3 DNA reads TGCACCAGCAGCCCGGGACTAGCGGGGGCCTACGAGCAGTACTTC.